This T cell receptor (beta chain) was sequenced during a study of blood T cells in healthy people across ages. Sample-barcoded 5' priming and a J-beta primer mix drove a second PCR of roughly 7 to 11 cycles. A template-switch adaptor with 12 random nucleotides tagged each cDNA molecule. In TCRdb, the 5' RACE reads were re-called with MiXCR into one record per CDR3 protein. The table records more than 1.4 million distinct CDR3 sequences, approximately 38% of them present only once. Looked up from germline, CDR1 is SGHTA and CDR2 is FQGNSA. The V gene lost 1 base and the J gene lost 4 bases, with 5 bases spanning the gap. This CDR3 has 13 residues. Each donor had approximately 10 milliliters of peripheral blood drawn. This clonotype was counted ten times or more. Antigen: not known. Regarding the study as a whole: In older individuals, TCR beta diversity per million T cells was lower, falling roughly linearly with age.

The TCR comes from a woman between 18 and 29 years old in good health. This chain joins TRBV7-2 and TRBJ2-1, with unresolved D. Sequenced material: blood. CDR3 in amino acids: CASSLGDYNEQFF. The CDR3, as DNA: TGTGCCAGCAGCTTAGGGGATTACAATGAGCAGTTCTTC.